This T cell receptor (beta chain) comes out of a study of patients and donors after allogeneic stem cell transplantation. TCRdb passed the RT-PCR reads through MiXCR, listing each CDR3 protein once. The sample holds over 200,000 distinct CDR3 sequences; over 30% are singletons and the top ten take under 14%. The CDR3 runs to 15 residues. V lost 3 bases and J lost 3; bases outside the gene matches: 5. Germline V gives CDR1 DFQATT, CDR2 SNEGSKA (reference sequence). The clonotype was recovered from a human donor who was either an allogeneic HSCT recipient or a stem cell or donor lymphocyte infusion donor (not recorded which). It is not recorded whose cells these are; they may come from a transplant donor. The chain couples TRBV20-1 to TRBJ1-6; 7 bases map to TRBD1. Sequencing was performed on blood, either unsorted or a sorted T cell fraction (not recorded which). The CDR3, as DNA: TGCAGTGCTAGGAGACAGGGTTTCTATAATTCACCCCTCCACTTT. Encoded protein: CSARRQGFYNSPLHF.